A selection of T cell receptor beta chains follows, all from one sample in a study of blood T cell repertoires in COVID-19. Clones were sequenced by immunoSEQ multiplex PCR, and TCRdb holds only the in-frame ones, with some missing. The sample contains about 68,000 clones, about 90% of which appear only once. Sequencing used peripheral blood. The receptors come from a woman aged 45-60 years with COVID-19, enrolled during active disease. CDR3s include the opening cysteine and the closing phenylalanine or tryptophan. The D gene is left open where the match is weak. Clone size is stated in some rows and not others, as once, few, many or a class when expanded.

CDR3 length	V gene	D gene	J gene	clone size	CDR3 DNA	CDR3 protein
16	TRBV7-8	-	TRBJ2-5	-	TGTGCCAGCAGCCCGGCCAGCGGTAGGACCGAAGAGACCCAGTACTTC	CASSPASGRTEETQYF
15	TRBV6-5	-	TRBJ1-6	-	TGTGCCAGCAGTTACTCTACGGGGGAGAATTCACCCCTCCACTTT	CASSYSTGENSPLHF
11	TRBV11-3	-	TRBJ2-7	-	TGTGCCAGCAGCTTTACCTACGAGCAGTACTTC	CASSFTYEQYF
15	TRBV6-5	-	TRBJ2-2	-	TGTGCCAGCAGTCTAGGGGGGGAACACACCGGGGAGCTGTTTTTT	CASSLGGEHTGELFF
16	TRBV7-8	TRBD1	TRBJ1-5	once	TGTGCCAGCAGCTTAGTCCGGGGACAGGGGAATCAGCCCCAGCATTTT	CASSLVRGQGNQPQHF
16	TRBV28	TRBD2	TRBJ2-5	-	TGTGCCAGCAGAAAGGGGGGGGCTAGCGGGAGAGAGACCCAGTACTTC	CASRKGGASGRETQYF
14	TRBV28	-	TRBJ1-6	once	TGTGCCAGCAGCTTAGGGGCACAGGGATCACCCCTCCACTTT	CASSLGAQGSPLHF
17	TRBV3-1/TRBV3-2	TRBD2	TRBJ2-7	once	TGTGCCAGCAGCCAAGCTAGCGGGAGGCCCTTGTCGAGTGAGCAGTACTTC	CASSQASGRPLSSEQYF
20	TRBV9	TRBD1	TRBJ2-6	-	TGTGCCAGCAGCACCCTCCCGACGGGACAGGCTCTCTCTGGGGCCAACGTCCTGACTTTC	CASSTLPTGQALSGANVLTF
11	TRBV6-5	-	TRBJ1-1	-	TGTGCCAGCACCTTTCGGGCTGAAGCTTTCTTT	CASTFRAEAFF
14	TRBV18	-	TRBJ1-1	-	TGTGCCAGCTCACCTCGCGACAAGAACACTGAAGCTTTCTTT	CASSPRDKNTEAFF
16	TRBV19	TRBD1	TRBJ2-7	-	TGTGCCAGTAGTCCAACCCCGACAGGGAATGCCTACGAGCAGTACTTC	CASSPTPTGNAYEQYF
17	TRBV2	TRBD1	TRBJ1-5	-	TGTGCCAGCAGTCCTGGGTACAGGGGAGGTCAGGATCAGCCCCAGCATTTT	CASSPGYRGGQDQPQHF
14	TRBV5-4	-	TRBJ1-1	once	TGTGCCAGCAGCTTGGCAAGGACGGGAGGGTCCCTTTTCTTT	CASSLARTGGSLFF
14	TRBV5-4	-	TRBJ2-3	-	TGTGCCAGCAGCTTGAAGGGAGCGGGCCCCGCAGAGTATTTT	CASSLKGAGPAEYF
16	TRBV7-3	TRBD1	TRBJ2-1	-	TGTGCCAGCAGCCCGAGTGCGGGACAGGGTGGATCGGAGCAGTTCTTC	CASSPSAGQGGSEQFF
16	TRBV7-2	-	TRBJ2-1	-	TGTGCCAGCAGCTTCTCGGCAGGTAACCCCGACAATGAGCAGTTCTTC	CASSFSAGNPDNEQFF